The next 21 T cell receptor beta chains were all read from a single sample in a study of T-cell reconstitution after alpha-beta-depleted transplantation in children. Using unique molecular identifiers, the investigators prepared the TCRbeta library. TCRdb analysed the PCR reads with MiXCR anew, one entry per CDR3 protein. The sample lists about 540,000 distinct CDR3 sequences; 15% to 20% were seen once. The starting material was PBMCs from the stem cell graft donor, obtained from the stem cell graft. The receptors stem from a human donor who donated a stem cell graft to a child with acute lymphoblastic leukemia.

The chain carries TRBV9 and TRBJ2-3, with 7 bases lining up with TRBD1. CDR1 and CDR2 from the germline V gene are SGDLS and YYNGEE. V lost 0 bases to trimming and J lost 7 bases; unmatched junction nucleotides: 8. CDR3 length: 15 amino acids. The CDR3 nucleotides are TGTGCCAGCAGCGTAGCAGGTGGCAGGGGGAATACGCAGTATTTT. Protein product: CASSVAGGRGNTQYF.

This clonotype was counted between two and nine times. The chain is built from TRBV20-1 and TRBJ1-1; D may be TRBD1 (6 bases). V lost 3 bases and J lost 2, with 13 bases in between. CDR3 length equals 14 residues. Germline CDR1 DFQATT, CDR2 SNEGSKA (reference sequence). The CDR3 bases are TGCAGTGCTAGCGTGTACAGGGTTAACACTGAAGCTTTCTTT. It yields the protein CSASVYRVNTEAFF.

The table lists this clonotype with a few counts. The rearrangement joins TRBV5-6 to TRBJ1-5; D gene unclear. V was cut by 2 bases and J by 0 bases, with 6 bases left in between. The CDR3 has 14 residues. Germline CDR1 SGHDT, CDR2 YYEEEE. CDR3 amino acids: CASSLEPSNQPQHF. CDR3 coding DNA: TGTGCCAGCAGCTTAGAACCTAGCAATCAGCCCCAGCATTTT.

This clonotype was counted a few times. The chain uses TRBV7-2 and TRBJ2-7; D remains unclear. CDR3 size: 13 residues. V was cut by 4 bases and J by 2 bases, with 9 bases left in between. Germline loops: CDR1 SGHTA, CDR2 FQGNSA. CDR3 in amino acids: CASSSRRAYEQYF. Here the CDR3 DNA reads TGTGCCAGCAGCTCCCGGCGAGCCTACGAGCAGTACTTC. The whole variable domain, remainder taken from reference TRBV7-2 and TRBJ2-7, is GAGVSQSPSNKVTEKGKDVELRCDPISGHTALYWYRQSLGQGLEFLIYFQGNSAPDKSGLPSDRFSAERTGGSVSTLTIQRTQQEDSAVYLCASSSRRAYEQYFGPGTRLTVT.

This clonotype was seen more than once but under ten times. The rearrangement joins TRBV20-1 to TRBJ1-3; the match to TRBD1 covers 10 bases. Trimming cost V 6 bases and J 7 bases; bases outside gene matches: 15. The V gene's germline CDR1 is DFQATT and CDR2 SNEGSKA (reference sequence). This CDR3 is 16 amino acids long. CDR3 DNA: TGCAGTGCAACAAGCCCTGACAGGGGGCGAGGGAACACCATATATTTT. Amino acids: CSATSPDRGRGNTIYF.

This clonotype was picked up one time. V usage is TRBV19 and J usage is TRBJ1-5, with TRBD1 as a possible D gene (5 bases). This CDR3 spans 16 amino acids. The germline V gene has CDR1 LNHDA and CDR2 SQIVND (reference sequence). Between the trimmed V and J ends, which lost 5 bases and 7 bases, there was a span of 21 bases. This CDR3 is CASSPGTLGGGQPQHF. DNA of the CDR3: TGTGCCAGTAGTCCCGGGACCCTGGGGGGAGGACAGCCCCAGCATTTT.

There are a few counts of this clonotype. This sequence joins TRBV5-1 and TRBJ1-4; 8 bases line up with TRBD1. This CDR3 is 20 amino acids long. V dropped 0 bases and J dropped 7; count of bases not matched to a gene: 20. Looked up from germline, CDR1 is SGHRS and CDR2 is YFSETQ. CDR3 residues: CASSLVGSGAGGAAGEKLFF. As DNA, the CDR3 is TGCGCCAGCAGCTTGGTCGGGAGTGGCGCAGGGGGCGCGGCGGGTGAAAAACTGTTTTTT.

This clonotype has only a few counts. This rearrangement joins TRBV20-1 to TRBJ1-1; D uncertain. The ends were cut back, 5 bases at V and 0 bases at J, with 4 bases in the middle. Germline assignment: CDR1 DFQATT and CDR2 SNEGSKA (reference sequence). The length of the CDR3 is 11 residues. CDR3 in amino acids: CSAPMNTEAFF. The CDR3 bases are TGCAGTGCTCCAATGAACACTGAAGCTTTCTTT.

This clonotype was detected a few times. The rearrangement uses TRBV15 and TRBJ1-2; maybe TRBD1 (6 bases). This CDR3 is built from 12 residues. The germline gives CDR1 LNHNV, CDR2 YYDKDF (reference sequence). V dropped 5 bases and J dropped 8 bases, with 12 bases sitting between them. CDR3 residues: CATSSGVAGYTF. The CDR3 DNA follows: TGTGCCACCAGCTCAGGGGTTGCGGGCTACACCTTC.

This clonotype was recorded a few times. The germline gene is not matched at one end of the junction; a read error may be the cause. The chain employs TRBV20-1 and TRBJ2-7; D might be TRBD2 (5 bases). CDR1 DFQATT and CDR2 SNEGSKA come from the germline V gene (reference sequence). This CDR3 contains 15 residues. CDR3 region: CCAFLMGPGTYEQYF. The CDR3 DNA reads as TGCTGTGCTTTCCTCATGGGCCCGGGGACCTACGAGCAGTACTTC.

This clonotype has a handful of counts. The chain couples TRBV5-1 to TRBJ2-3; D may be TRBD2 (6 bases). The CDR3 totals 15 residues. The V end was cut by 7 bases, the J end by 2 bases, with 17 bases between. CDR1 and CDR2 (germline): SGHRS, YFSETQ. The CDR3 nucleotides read TGCGCCAGCCCTGGATGGGCGGGGCCCACAGATACGCAGTATTTT. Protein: CASPGWAGPTDTQYF.

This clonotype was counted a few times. DNA for the CDR3: TGTGCCAGCAGCTATGGGGACAGGGAATCCGGGGAGCTGTTTTTT. Translation: CASSYGDRESGELFF. The chain links TRBV27 to TRBJ2-2; 9 nucleotides match TRBD1. The germline CDR1 and CDR2 sequences are MNHEY and SMNVEV (reference sequence). V lost 6 bases, J lost 6 bases, and 8 bases stayed unmatched. The CDR3 loop spans 15 amino acids.

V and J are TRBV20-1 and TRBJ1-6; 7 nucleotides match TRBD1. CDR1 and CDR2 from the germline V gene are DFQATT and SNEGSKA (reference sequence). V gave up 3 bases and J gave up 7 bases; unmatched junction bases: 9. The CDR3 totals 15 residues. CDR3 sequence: CSASSGQLGNSPLHF. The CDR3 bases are TGCAGTGCTAGTTCGGGACAGTTGGGGAATTCACCCCTCCACTTT.

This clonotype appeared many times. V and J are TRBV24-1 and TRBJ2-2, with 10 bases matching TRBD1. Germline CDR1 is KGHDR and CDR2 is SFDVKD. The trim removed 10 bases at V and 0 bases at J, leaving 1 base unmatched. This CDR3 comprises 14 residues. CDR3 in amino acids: CATGQGANTGELFF. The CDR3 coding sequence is TGTGCCACTGGACAGGGGGCGAACACCGGGGAGCTGTTTTTT.

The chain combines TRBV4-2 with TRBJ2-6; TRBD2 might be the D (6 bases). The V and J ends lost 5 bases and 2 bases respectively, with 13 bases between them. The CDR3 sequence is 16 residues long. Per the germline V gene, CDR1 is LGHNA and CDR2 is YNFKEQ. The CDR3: CASSSRGGAGANVLTF. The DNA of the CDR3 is TGTGCCAGCAGCTCCCGTGGCGGGGCTGGGGCCAACGTCCTGACTTTC.

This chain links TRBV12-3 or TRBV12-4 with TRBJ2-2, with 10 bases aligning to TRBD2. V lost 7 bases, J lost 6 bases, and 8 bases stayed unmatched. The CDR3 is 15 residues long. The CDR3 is CASTLAGGVSGELFF. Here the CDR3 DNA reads TGTGCCAGCACCTTAGCGGGAGGTGTATCCGGGGAGCTGTTTTTT.

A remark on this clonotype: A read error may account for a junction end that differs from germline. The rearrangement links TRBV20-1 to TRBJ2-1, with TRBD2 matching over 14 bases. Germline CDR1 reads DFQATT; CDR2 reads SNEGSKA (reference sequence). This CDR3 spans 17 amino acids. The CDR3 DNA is TGCTGTGCTTGGACTAGCGGGAGGTTCAGCTCCTACAATGAGCAGTTCTTC. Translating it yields CCAWTSGRFSSYNEQFF.

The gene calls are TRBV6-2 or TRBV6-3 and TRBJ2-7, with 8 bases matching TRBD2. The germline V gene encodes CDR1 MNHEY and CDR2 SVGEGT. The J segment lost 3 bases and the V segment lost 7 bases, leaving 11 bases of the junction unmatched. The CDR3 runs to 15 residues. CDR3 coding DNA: TGTGCCAGCAAGAGTGGACTAGCTCTTAACTACGAGCAGTACTTC. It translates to CASKSGLALNYEQYF.

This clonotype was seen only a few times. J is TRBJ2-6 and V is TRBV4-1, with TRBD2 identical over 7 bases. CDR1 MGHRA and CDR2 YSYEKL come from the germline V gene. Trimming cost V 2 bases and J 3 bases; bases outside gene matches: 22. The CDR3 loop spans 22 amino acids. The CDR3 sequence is CASSQYSYVAGPNLGGANVLTF. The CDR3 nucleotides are TGCGCCAGCAGCCAATACTCTTATGTAGCGGGCCCAAACTTAGGTGGGGCCAACGTCCTGACTTTC.

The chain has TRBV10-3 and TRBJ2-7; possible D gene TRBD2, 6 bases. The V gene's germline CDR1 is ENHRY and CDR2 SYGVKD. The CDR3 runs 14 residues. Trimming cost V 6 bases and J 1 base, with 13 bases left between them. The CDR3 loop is CAISFGGRSYEQYF. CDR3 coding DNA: TGTGCCATCAGCTTCGGAGGGCGATCCTACGAGCAGTACTTC.

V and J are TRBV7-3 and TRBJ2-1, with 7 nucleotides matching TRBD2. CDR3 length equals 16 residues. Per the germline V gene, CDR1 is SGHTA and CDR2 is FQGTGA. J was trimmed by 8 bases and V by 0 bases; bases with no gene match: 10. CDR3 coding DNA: TGTGCCAGCAGCTTAACGCCGAGCGGGACTCGGGATGAGCAGTTCTTC. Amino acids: CASSLTPSGTRDEQFF.